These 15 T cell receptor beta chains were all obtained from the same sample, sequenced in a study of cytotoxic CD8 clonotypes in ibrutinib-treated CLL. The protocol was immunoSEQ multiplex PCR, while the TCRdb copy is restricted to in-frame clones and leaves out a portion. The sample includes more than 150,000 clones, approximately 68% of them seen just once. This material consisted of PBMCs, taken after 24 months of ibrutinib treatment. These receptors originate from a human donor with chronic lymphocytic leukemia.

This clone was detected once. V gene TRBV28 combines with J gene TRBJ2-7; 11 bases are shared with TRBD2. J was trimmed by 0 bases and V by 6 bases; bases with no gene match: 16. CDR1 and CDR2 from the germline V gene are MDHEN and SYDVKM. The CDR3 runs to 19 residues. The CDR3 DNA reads TGTGCCAGCAGACTACGATACGGACTAGCGGGCAGTAGCTCCTACGAGCAGTACTTC. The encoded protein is CASRLRYGLAGSSSYEQYF.

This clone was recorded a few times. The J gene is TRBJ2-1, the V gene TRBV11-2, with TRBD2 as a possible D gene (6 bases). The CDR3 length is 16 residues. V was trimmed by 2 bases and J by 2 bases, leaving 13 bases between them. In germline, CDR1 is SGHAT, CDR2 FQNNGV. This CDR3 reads CASSLIWGGPYNEQFF. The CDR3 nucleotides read TGTGCCAGCAGCTTAATTTGGGGAGGCCCCTACAATGAGCAGTTCTTC. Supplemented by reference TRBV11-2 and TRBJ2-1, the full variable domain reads EAGVAQSPRYKIIEKRQSVAFWCNPISGHATLYWYQQILGQGPKLLIQFQNNGVVDDSQLPKDRFSAERLKGVDSTLKIQPAKLEDSAVYLCASSLIWGGPYNEQFFGPGTRLTVL.

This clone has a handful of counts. CDR3 in amino acids: CASSQDISGKQYF. The CDR3 DNA is TGTGCCAGCAGCCAAGATATATCGGGGAAGCAGTACTTC. The genes are TRBV14 and TRBJ2-7, with D possibly TRBD2 on 5 matching bases. In germline, CDR1 is SGHDN, CDR2 FVKESK. Trimming cost V 0 bases and J 8 bases, with 11 bases left between them. This CDR3 has 13 residues.

As DNA, the CDR3 is TGTGCCAGCAGCCTACGGGAGACTTACTCCGACTCCTACAATGAGCAGTTCTTC. This encodes CASSLRETYSDSYNEQFF. This chain uses TRBV7-3 with TRBJ2-1; possibly TRBD2 for D (6 bases). V gave up 5 bases and J gave up 0 bases, with 20 bases separating them. The CDR3 runs to 18 residues. Germline V lookup: CDR1 SGHTA, CDR2 FQGTGA.

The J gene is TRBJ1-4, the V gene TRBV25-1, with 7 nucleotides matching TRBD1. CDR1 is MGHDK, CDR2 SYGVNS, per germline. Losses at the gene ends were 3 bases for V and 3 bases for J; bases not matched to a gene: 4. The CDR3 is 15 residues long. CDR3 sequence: CASSEWTGANEKLFF. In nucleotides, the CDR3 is TGTGCCAGCAGTGAGTGGACAGGTGCTAATGAAAAACTGTTTTTT.

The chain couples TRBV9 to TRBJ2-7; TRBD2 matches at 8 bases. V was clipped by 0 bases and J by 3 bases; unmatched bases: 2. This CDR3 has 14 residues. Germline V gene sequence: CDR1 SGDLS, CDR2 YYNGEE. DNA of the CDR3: TGTGCCAGCAGCGTAGGGACTAGCATCTACGAGCAGTACTTC. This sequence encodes CASSVGTSIYEQYF.

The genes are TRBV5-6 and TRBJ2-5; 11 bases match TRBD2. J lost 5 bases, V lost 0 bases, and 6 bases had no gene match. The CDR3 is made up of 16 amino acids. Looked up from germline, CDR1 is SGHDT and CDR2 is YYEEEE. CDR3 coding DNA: TGTGCCAGCAGCTTGGTAGCGGGAGGGCCTGAGGAGACCCAGTACTTC. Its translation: CASSLVAGGPEETQYF. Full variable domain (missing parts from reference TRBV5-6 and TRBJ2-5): DAGVTQSPTHLIKTRGQQVTLRCSPKSGHDTVSWYQQALGQGPQFIFQYYEEEERQRGNFPDRFSGHQFPNYSSELNVNALLLGDSALYLCASSLVAGGPEETQYFGPGTRLLVL.

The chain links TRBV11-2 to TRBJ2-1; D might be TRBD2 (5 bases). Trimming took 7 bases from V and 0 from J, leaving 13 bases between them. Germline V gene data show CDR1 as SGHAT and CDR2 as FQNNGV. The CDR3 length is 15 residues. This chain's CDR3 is CASTQRRFSYNEQFF. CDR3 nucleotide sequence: TGTGCCAGCACCCAACGGAGGTTCTCCTACAATGAGCAGTTCTTC.

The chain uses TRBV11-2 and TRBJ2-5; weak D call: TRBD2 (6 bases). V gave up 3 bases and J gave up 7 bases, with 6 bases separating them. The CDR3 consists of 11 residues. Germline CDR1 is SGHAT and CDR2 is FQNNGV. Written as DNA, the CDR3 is TGTGCCAGCAGCTTGGGGGGGACCCAGTACTTC. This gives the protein CASSLGGTQYF.

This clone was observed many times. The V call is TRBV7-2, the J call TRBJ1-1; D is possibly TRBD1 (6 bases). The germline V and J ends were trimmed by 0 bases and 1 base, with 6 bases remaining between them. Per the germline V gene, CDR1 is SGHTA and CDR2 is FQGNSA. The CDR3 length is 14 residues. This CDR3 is CASSLARGNTEAFF. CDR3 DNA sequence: TGTGCCAGCAGCTTAGCCAGGGGGAACACTGAAGCTTTCTTT.

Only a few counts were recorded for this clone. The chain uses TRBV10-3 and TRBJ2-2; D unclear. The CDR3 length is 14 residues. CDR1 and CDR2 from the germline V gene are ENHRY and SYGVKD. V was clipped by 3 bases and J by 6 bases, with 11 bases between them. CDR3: CAISESIAAGELFF. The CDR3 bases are TGTGCCATCAGTGAAAGTATCGCCGCCGGGGAGCTGTTTTTT.

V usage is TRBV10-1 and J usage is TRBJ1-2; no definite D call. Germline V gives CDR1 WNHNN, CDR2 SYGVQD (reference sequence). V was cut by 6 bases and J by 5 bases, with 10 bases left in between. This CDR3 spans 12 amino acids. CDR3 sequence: CASSSGQYGYTF. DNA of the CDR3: TGCGCCAGCAGCTCAGGTCAATATGGCTACACCTTC.

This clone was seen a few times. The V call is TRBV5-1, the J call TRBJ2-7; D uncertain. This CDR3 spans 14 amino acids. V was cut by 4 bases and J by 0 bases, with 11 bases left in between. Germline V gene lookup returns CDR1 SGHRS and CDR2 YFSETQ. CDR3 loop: CASSAEGNSYEQYF. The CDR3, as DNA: TGCGCCAGCAGCGCGGAAGGGAACTCCTACGAGCAGTACTTC. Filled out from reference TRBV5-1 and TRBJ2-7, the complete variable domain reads KAGVTQTPRYLIKTRGQQVTLSCSPISGHRSVSWYQQTPGQGLQFLFEYFSETQRNKGNFPGRFSGRQFSNSRSEMNVSTLELGDSALYLCASSAEGNSYEQYFGPGTRLTVT.

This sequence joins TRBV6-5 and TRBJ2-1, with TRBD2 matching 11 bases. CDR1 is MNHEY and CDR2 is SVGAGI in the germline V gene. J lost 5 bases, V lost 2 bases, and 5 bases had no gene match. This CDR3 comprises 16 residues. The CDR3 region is CASSYELAGGHNEQFF. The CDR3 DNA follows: TGTGCCAGCAGTTACGAGCTAGCGGGAGGTCACAATGAGCAGTTCTTC.

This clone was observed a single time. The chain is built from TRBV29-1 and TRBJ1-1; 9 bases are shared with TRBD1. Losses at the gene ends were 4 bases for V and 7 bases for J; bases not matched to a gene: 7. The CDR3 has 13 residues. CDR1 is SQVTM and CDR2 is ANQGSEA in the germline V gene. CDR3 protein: CSVARDRVYEAFF. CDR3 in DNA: TGCAGCGTTGCCCGGGACAGGGTCTATGAAGCTTTCTTT.